This record covers a single T cell receptor beta chain. Here immunoSEQ multiplex PCR was the method, and the copy in TCRdb shows in-frame clones only, minus some. The sample holds approximately 400,000 clones, approximately 97% seen once. Looked up from germline, CDR1 is LGHNA and CDR2 is YNFKEQ. The CDR3 consists of 18 residues. Unmatched junction bases numbered 7, after V lost 0 bases and J lost 0 bases. This specimen comes from a study of shared clonotypes between healthy human individuals. The sequenced material came from memory CD8+ T cells sorted from blood. Noted subset: CD45RO+ cells pooled with CCR7-negative TemRA cells. This sequence originates from a man in his thirties or forties in good health. The gene calls are TRBV4-2 and TRBJ2-5, with TRBD2 identical over 10 bases. The CDR3 here is CASSQDATSGSYQETQYF. The CDR3, as DNA: TGTGCCAGCAGCCAAGATGCGACTAGCGGGTCTTACCAAGAGACCCAGTACTTC.